The present T cell receptor beta chain was sequenced within a study of T cell responses to AZD1222 COVID-19 vaccine. Profiling relied on immunoSEQ multiplex PCR, and the TCRdb table lists in-frame clones only, not all of them. Among 110,000 or so clones listed, about 91% were seen once. Regarding the study as a whole: Reportedly, nearly half of unique spike TCRs recognized epitopes outside B.1.351/B.1.1.7 mutations.

About this clone itself: Its antigen is as yet unknown.

This material consisted of peripheral blood, taken 28 days after the second AZD1222 dose. This clonotype originated in an adult who received the AZD1222 COVID-19 vaccine.

The CDR3 loop reads CAISRGAGQDVETQYF. CDR3 DNA: TGTGCCATCAGCCGAGGAGCGGGTCAGGACGTGGAGACCCAGTACTTC. The V and J genes are TRBV10-3 and TRBJ2-5; maybe TRBD2 (6 bases). Germline V CDR1 and CDR2: ENHRY, SYGVKD. The V and J ends lost 6 bases and 5 bases respectively, with 22 bases between them. The CDR3 loop spans 16 amino acids.